Below are 8 T cell receptor beta chains sequenced from a single sample in a study of blood T cell repertoires in COVID-19. TCRdb's table, derived via immunoSEQ multiplex PCR, lists solely in-frame clones and lacks some. The sample contains tens of thousands of clones, roughly 89% of which appear only once. Sequencing used peripheral blood. These receptors came from a man in his forties with COVID-19, enrolled during active disease.

The rearrangement links TRBV2 to TRBJ1-1; 7 positions agree with TRBD1. Germline CDR1 SNHLY, CDR2 FYNNEI. The CDR3 consists of 14 residues. V was clipped by 2 bases and J by 1 base; unmatched bases: 1. The CDR3 sequence is CASSEQGGNTEAFF. Here the CDR3 DNA reads TGTGCCAGCAGTGAACAGGGGGGGAACACTGAAGCTTTCTTT.

The CDR3 sequence: CASSEAGGGAKNIQYF. In nucleotides, the CDR3 is TGTGCCAGCAGTGAAGCTGGGGGCGGGGCCAAAAACATTCAGTACTTC. This chain uses TRBV6-1 with TRBJ2-4; maybe TRBD1 (6 bases). The CDR3 is made up of 16 amino acids. Germline values: CDR1 MNHNS, CDR2 SASEGT. Trimming took 0 bases from V and 1 from J, leaving 10 bases between them.

In its sample, this clone was seen once. The rearrangement uses TRBV6-5 and TRBJ2-7; possible D gene TRBD1, 5 bases. CDR1 is MNHEY, CDR2 SVGAGI, per germline. CDR3 size: 13 residues. V gave up 9 bases and J gave up 7 bases, with 19 bases separating them. For the CDR3, the DNA is TGTGCCAGTAGGGGATCGGAGATGAGGGAGCAGTACTTC. Translation gives CASRGSEMREQYF.

This clone was found once. V gene TRBV5-1 combines with J gene TRBJ1-2; 8 bases match TRBD1. This CDR3 contains 13 residues. Per the germline V gene, CDR1 is SGHRS and CDR2 is YFSETQ. V dropped 4 bases and J dropped 4; count of bases not matched to a gene: 3. Here the CDR3 reads CASSIGQGYGYTF. The CDR3 bases are TGCGCCAGCAGCATAGGACAGGGCTATGGCTACACCTTC.

This clone was detected only once. The chain recombines TRBV4-1 with TRBJ2-3, with a weak D call TRBD2 (5 bases). CDR1 and CDR2 (germline): MGHRA, YSYEKL. The CDR3 length is 16 residues. The V end was cut by 3 bases, the J end by 0 bases, with 13 bases between. CDR3 nucleotides: TGCGCCAGCAGCCAGAGCAGCGGTCCGAGCACAGATACGCAGTATTTT. This gives the protein CASSQSSGPSTDTQYF.

The genes are TRBV28 and TRBJ1-2, with D hard to call. The CDR3 is made up of 12 amino acids. From germline, CDR1 is MDHEN and CDR2 SYDVKM. V was shortened by 2 bases and J by 6 bases, with 7 bases between the two germline ends. CDR3 loop: CASSLGRNGYTF. The CDR3 DNA sequence: TGTGCCAGCAGTTTAGGCAGGAATGGCTACACCTTC.

The gene calls are TRBV30 and TRBJ1-3; D call uncertain. The CDR3 totals 11 residues. Trimming removed 1 base at V and 10 bases at J, with 8 bases between. Per germline, CDR1 GTSNPN and CDR2 SVGIG (reference sequence). CDR3: CAWSAMVTIYF. The CDR3 nucleotides read TGTGCCTGGAGTGCTATGGTGACCATATATTTT.

This clone was observed once. The chain carries TRBV2 and TRBJ1-2; 7 nucleotides align to TRBD1. Trimming took 6 bases from V and 4 from J; bases not matched to a gene: 8. CDR1 and CDR2 (germline): SNHLY, FYNNEI. The CDR3 contains 14 residues. CDR3 sequence (DNA): TGTGCCAGCAGAAGACAGGGTCCGACCTATGGCTACACCTTC. It specifies CASRRQGPTYGYTF. Based on the CDR3 plus reference TRBV2 and TRBJ1-2, the full variable domain is EPEVTQTPSHQVTQMGQEVILRCVPISNHLYFYWYRQILGQKVEFLVSFYNNEISEKSEIFDDQFSVERPDGSNFTLKIRSTKLEDSAMYFCASRRQGPTYGYTFGSGTRLTVV.